This passage covers 3 T cell receptor beta chains from one sample sequenced in a study of cytotoxic CD8 clonotypes in ibrutinib-treated CLL. The assay was immunoSEQ multiplex PCR, and TCRdb's table has in-frame clones only and misses some. Found here are 200,000 or so clones, more than 75% of them singletons; the top ten hold over 10%. The sample was PBMCs, taken after 12 months of ibrutinib treatment. The receptors here all came from a human donor with chronic lymphocytic leukemia.

The V gene is TRBV5-1, the J gene TRBJ2-1, with D perhaps matching TRBD2 (6 bases). This CDR3 region has 15 residues. The germline CDR1 and CDR2 sequences are SGHRS and YFSETQ. The V end lost 0 bases, the J end lost 3 bases, and 10 bases lay between the germline ends. The CDR3 sequence is CASSLVGGVYNEQFF. In DNA, the CDR3 is TGCGCCAGCAGCTTGGTGGGGGGAGTCTACAATGAGCAGTTCTTC.

This chain joins TRBV5-1 and TRBJ2-3, with TRBD2 matching 7 bases. The CDR3 sequence is 15 residues long. The germline CDR1 and CDR2 sequences are SGHRS and YFSETQ. Trimming removed 6 bases from V and 6 bases from J; junction bases left unmatched: 13. CDR3: CASTPATSPADTQYF. DNA for the CDR3: TGCGCCAGCACTCCTGCGACTAGCCCCGCCGATACGCAGTATTTT.

The rearrangement links TRBV7-9 to TRBJ2-1; D not resolved. Trimming took off 1 base at V and 6 bases at J, with 13 bases between the two ends. Germline assignment: CDR1 SEHNR and CDR2 FQNEAQ (reference sequence). This CDR3 contains 15 residues. CDR3 DNA: TGTGCCAGCAGCTTAGTGGTACAGTTGCGCAATGAGCAGTTCTTC. Its translation is CASSLVVQLRNEQFF.